These 24 T cell receptor beta chains were sequenced from one sample in a study of T cells in Graves' hyperthyroidism and ophthalmopathy. TCR beta CDR3 regions were amplified from RNA. The TCR CDR3 first-round RT-PCR relied on the HTBI primer set. TCRdb ran MiXCR on the multiplex PCR reads and lists one entry per CDR3 protein. The table records about 700,000 distinct CDR3 sequences, approximately 14% of them present only once. Material for sequencing was blood. These receptor sequences come from a woman younger than 30 with Graves' hyperthyroidism.

In this sample, this clonotype turned up many times. The V gene is TRBV7-9, the J gene TRBJ1-2; no clear D gene. Trimming shortened V by 7 bases and J by 6 bases, and 15 bases separated the two germline ends. Per the germline V gene, CDR1 is SEHNR and CDR2 is FQNEAQ (reference sequence). The length of the CDR3 is 13 residues. CDR3 nucleotide sequence: TGTGCCAGCACCTCCAATCCCGGGGATGGCTACACCTTC. This gives the protein CASTSNPGDGYTF.

This clonotype was counted ten times or more. The DNA of the CDR3 is TGTGCCAGCAGCTTGCCGGACTACGAGCAGTACTTC. It codes for CASSLPDYEQYF. The V call is TRBV11-2, the J call TRBJ2-7; D is ambiguous. Germline V gene lookup returns CDR1 SGHAT and CDR2 FQNNGV. V was cut by 3 bases and J by 3 bases, with 6 bases left in between. CDR3 length equals 12 residues.

This clonotype was seen at least ten times. This rearrangement joins TRBV29-1 to TRBJ2-3; weak D call: TRBD2 (6 bases). The CDR3 covers 16 residues. Germline-derived CDR1 and CDR2 are SQVTM and ANQGSEA. Deletions cut 7 bases from V and 1 base from J, with 21 bases between. The CDR3 loop reads CSGGDRDFSGTDTQYF. The CDR3 DNA reads as TGCAGCGGGGGGGATCGGGATTTTTCCGGCACAGATACGCAGTATTTT.

The chain joins TRBV11-2 to TRBJ1-1, with 10 bases that match TRBD1. The germline V gene has CDR1 SGHAT and CDR2 FQNNGV. With V trimmed by 5 bases and J by 6 bases, 12 bases remained unmatched. There are 16 residues in the CDR3. The CDR3, as DNA: TGTGCCAGCAGCGTCCCCTCGGGACAGGGGAGGCCTGAAGCTTTCTTT. Protein sequence: CASSVPSGQGRPEAFF. Full variable domain (missing parts from reference TRBV11-2 and TRBJ1-1): EAGVAQSPRYKIIEKRQSVAFWCNPISGHATLYWYQQILGQGPKLLIQFQNNGVVDDSQLPKDRFSAERLKGVDSTLKIQPAKLEDSAVYLCASSVPSGQGRPEAFFGQGTRLTVV.

The table lists this clonotype with a few counts. The J gene is TRBJ2-7, the V gene TRBV4-1, with D unresolved. The CDR3 loop spans 16 amino acids. Per the germline V gene, CDR1 is MGHRA and CDR2 is YSYEKL. With 0 bases removed from V and 0 bases from J, the gap between germline ends came to 12 bases. This CDR3 reads CASSQEVRVFSYEQYF. The CDR3 bases are TGCGCCAGCAGCCAAGAGGTTAGGGTCTTCTCCTACGAGCAGTACTTC.

In this sample, this clonotype turned up many times. V is TRBV12-3 or TRBV12-4 and J is TRBJ2-7; D remains ambiguous. The CDR3 is 13 amino acids. V lost 2 bases and J lost 7, with 12 bases in between. CDR3 nucleotide sequence: TGTGCCAGCAGTTTAACGCCAGTTCCTGAGCAGTACTTC. Translated: CASSLTPVPEQYF.

The chain has TRBV7-9 and TRBJ2-1, with 10 bases that match TRBD1. The V and J ends lost 0 bases and 7 bases, in that order; junction bases with no gene match: 6. The CDR3 contains 16 residues. The V gene's germline CDR1 is SEHNR and CDR2 FQNEAQ (reference sequence). This CDR3 reads CASSLAGGTGENEQFF. CDR3 nucleotide sequence: TGTGCCAGCAGCTTAGCCGGCGGGACAGGGGAGAATGAGCAGTTCTTC.

This clonotype was seen only a few times. Mismatch with germline at one junction end may stem from a read error. V usage is TRBV9 and J usage is TRBJ1-1; 10 nucleotides align to TRBD1. Germline V lookup: CDR1 SGDLS, CDR2 YYNGEE. The length of the CDR3 is 15 residues. In DNA form, the CDR3 reads TGTGCCAGCAGCGCCCCCGGGACAGGGGACACTGAAGCTCTCTTT. It codes for CASSAPGTGDTEALF.

This clonotype was recorded at least ten times. The genes are TRBV11-2 and TRBJ1-1; D remains ambiguous. The CDR3 loop spans 13 amino acids. CDR1 is SGHAT and CDR2 is FQNNGV in the germline V gene. Trimming took off 5 bases at V and 4 bases at J, with 11 bases between the two ends. CDR3 amino acids: CASSPLRTTEAFF. In DNA, the CDR3 is TGTGCCAGCAGCCCCCTAAGGACCACTGAAGCTTTCTTT.

This clonotype was counted at least ten times. V is TRBV7-2 and J is TRBJ2-7; TRBD2 matches 14 bases. CDR3 size: 16 residues. J lost 5 bases, V lost 6 bases, and 9 bases had no gene match. The germline CDR1 and CDR2 sequences are SGHTA and FQGNSA. CDR3 coding DNA: TGTGCCAGCAGAGCACCGGGACTAGCGGGAGTTAACGAGCAGTACTTC. It yields the protein CASRAPGLAGVNEQYF.

This clonotype was counted at least ten times. The chain combines TRBV3-1 with TRBJ2-7; 9 bases are shared with TRBD2. Trimming cost V 4 bases and J 5 bases; bases outside gene matches: 9. CDR1 is LGHDT and CDR2 is YNNKEL in the germline V gene (reference sequence). This CDR3 is built from 15 residues. The DNA of the CDR3 is TGTGCCAGCAGCCCCCGGGGACTAGCCGGCCACGAGCAGTACTTC. Amino acids: CASSPRGLAGHEQYF.

In this sample, this clonotype turned up many times. The chain joins TRBV28 to TRBJ2-3, with D uncertain. Germline-derived CDR1 and CDR2 are MDHEN and SYDVKM. The CDR3 runs to 14 residues. The V end was cut by 5 bases, the J end by 1 base, with 10 bases between. The CDR3 nucleotides are TGTGCCAGCAGTGCGCGGTCCCGCACAGATACGCAGTATTTT. Translating it yields CASSARSRTDTQYF.

The rearrangement uses TRBV9 and TRBJ2-2; the D is unclear. V was pared by 5 bases and J by 5 bases, with 19 bases between. In germline, CDR1 is SGDLS, CDR2 YYNGEE. This CDR3 has 16 amino acids. The CDR3 sequence is CASRGMGKEETGELFF. For the CDR3, the DNA is TGTGCCAGCAGGGGAATGGGCAAAGAGGAGACCGGGGAGCTGTTTTTT.

There are many counts of this clonotype. The chain links TRBV5-1 to TRBJ2-3, with D possibly being TRBD2 (6 bases). The CDR3 loop spans 14 amino acids. The germline CDR1 and CDR2 sequences are SGHRS and YFSETQ. V shed 0 bases and J shed 4 bases, with 9 bases lying between them. The CDR3 nucleotides are TGCGCCAGCAGCTTGGTTCCGGGAGCAGATACGCAGTATTTT. Protein: CASSLVPGADTQYF.

This clonotype was seen many times. The rearrangement uses TRBV20-1 and TRBJ2-1, with TRBD2 identical over 13 bases. The CDR3 extends over 15 amino acids. The V and J ends lost 3 bases and 8 bases, in that order; junction bases with no gene match: 7. Germline CDR1 and CDR2: DFQATT and SNEGSKA (reference sequence). CDR3 residues: CSASRTSGRFHEQFF. In DNA form, the CDR3 reads TGCAGTGCTAGTAGGACTAGCGGGAGATTTCATGAGCAGTTCTTC.

This chain uses TRBV19 with TRBJ1-2; D gene ambiguous. This CDR3 comprises 13 residues. Germline V gene sequence: CDR1 LNHDA, CDR2 SQIVND (reference sequence). V lost 10 bases to trimming and J lost 8 bases, with 20 bases between them. CDR3 protein: CAILQVGSDGYTF. CDR3 bases: TGTGCCATCTTGCAGGTCGGGAGCGACGGCTACACCTTC.

This clonotype was recorded many times. This sequence joins TRBV7-2 and TRBJ2-7, with 13 positions matching TRBD2. Per germline, CDR1 SGHTA and CDR2 FQGNSA. The J segment lost 0 bases and the V segment lost 5 bases, leaving 10 bases of the junction unmatched. The CDR3 sequence is 18 residues long. The CDR3 nucleotides are TGTGCCAGCAGCGCTGGACTAGCGGGAGAGGGTGGCTCCTACGAGCAGTACTTC. This gives the protein CASSAGLAGEGGSYEQYF.

As to this clonotype: Given a much more abundant clone one base away, this may be a read error. The gene calls are TRBV28 and TRBJ1-5, with D possibly TRBD1 on 6 matching bases. This CDR3 is 14 amino acids long. Germline V gives CDR1 MDHEN, CDR2 SYDVKM. The CDR3 sequence is CTSSRTGLGQPQHF. CDR3 nucleotide sequence: TGTACCAGCAGTCGTACAGGGCTGGGTCAGCCCCAGCATTTT.

This clonotype has a count of ten or more. The chain has TRBV10-3 and TRBJ1-2, with D perhaps matching TRBD1 (5 bases). Germline V CDR1 and CDR2: ENHRY, SYGVKD. There are 12 residues in the CDR3. The germline V and J ends were trimmed by 4 bases and 6 bases, with 9 bases remaining between them. CDR3 loop: CAISASGDGYTF. CDR3 coding DNA: TGTGCCATCAGTGCATCGGGGGATGGCTACACCTTC.

The chain couples TRBV7-9 to TRBJ1-1, with D uncertain. This CDR3 comprises 12 residues. V shed 5 bases and J shed 11 bases, with 15 bases lying between them. Germline V gene lookup returns CDR1 SEHNR and CDR2 FQNEAQ (reference sequence). CDR3 coding DNA: TGTGCCAGCAGCGCCAGTCCTAAACTGGCTTTCTTT. It is translated as CASSASPKLAFF.

This clonotype has at least ten counts. The chain recombines TRBV11-2 with TRBJ2-7; no firm D call. This CDR3 has 11 residues. V was pared by 8 bases and J by 2 bases, with 7 bases between. CDR1 and CDR2 (germline): SGHAT, FQNNGV. The CDR3 region is CASGETYEQYF. The CDR3 coding sequence is TGTGCCAGCGGCGAAACCTACGAGCAGTACTTC.

In its sample, this clonotype was seen many times. The rearrangement uses TRBV28 and TRBJ2-7, with TRBD1 as a possible D gene (5 bases). V was pared by 8 bases and J by 0 bases, with 14 bases between. The CDR3 covers 14 residues. Germline values: CDR1 MDHEN, CDR2 SYDVKM. Written as DNA, the CDR3 is TGTGCCAGCCTCAGGGATTTCGTCTCCTACGAGCAGTACTTC. This translates into CASLRDFVSYEQYF. Filled out from reference TRBV28 and TRBJ2-7, the complete variable domain reads DVKVTQSSRYLVKRTGEKVFLECVQDMDHENMFWYRQDPGLGLRLIYFSYDVKMKEKGDIPEGYSVSREKKERFSLILESASTNQTSMYLCASLRDFVSYEQYFGPGTRLTVT.

Only a few counts were recorded for this clonotype. CDR3 region: CASSFDSDGNTIYF. The CDR3, as DNA: TGTGCCAGCAGTTTCGACAGTGATGGAAACACCATATATTTT. The chain is built from TRBV28 and TRBJ1-3, with a weak D call TRBD1 (5 bases). The CDR3 is 14 residues long. V was trimmed by 3 bases and J by 3 bases, leaving 9 bases between them. Germline lookup yields CDR1 MDHEN and CDR2 SYDVKM.

This clonotype was counted between two and nine times. V and J are TRBV7-6 and TRBJ2-2, with D perhaps matching TRBD2 (5 bases). The V end was cut by 2 bases, the J end by 8 bases, with 12 bases between. CDR1 and CDR2 from the germline V gene are SGHVS and FNYEAQ. The CDR3 extends over 14 amino acids. The CDR3 coding sequence is TGTGCCAGCAGCTTATCGGCCGAGGGTGGGGAGCTGTTTTTT. Protein: CASSLSAEGGELFF.